This TCR beta chain comes out of a study of patients and donors after allogeneic stem cell transplantation. The CDR3 runs 15 residues. Germline lookup yields CDR1 SGHTA and CDR2 FQGNSA. V was trimmed by 5 bases and J by 0 bases, leaving 12 bases between them. TCRdb re-called the RT-PCR reads through MiXCR, storing one row per CDR3 protein. Of approximately 410,000 distinct CDR3 sequences in the sample, approximately 16% were seen once. The sequencing input was blood, either unsorted or a sorted T cell fraction (not recorded which). The chain joins TRBV7-2 to TRBJ2-3; possible D gene TRBD1, 5 bases. The origin of this receptor is a human donor who was either an allogeneic HSCT recipient or a stem cell or donor lymphocyte infusion donor (not recorded which). It is not recorded whose cells these are; they may come from a transplant donor. In DNA, the CDR3 is TGTGCCAGCAGCATCAGGGTCGCTAGCACAGATACGCAGTATTTT. Protein: CASSIRVASTDTQYF.